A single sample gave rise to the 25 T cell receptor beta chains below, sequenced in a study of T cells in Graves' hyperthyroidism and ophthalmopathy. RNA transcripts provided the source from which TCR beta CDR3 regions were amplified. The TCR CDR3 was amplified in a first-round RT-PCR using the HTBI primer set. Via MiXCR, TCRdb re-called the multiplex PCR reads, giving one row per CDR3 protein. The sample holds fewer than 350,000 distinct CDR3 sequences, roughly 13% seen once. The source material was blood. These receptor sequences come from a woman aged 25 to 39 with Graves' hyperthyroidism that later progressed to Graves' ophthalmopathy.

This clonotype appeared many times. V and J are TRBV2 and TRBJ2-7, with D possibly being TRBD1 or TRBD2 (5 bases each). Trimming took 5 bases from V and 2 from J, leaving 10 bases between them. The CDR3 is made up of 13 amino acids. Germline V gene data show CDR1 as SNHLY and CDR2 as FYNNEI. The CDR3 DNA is TGTGCCAGCAGTACCGGGACCACCTACGAGCAGTACTTC. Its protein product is CASSTGTTYEQYF. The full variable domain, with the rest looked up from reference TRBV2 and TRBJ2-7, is EPEVTQTPSHQVTQMGQEVILRCVPISNHLYFYWYRQILGQKVEFLVSFYNNEISEKSEIFDDQFSVERPDGSNFTLKIRSTKLEDSAMYFCASSTGTTYEQYFGPGTRLTVT.

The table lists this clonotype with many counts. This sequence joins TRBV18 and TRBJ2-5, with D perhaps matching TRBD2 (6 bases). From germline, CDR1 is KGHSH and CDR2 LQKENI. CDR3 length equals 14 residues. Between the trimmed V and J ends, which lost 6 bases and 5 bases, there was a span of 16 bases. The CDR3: CASSSLEGRETQYF. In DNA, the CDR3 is TGTGCCAGCTCCTCCCTGGAGGGAAGGGAGACCCAGTACTTC.

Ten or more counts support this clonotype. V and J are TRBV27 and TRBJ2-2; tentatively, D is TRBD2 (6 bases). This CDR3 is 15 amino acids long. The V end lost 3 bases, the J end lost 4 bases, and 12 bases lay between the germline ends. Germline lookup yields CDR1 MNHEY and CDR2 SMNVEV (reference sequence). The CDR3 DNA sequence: TGTGCCAGCAGTTTGATGGGGAGGAGCACCGGGGAGCTGTTTTTT. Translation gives CASSLMGRSTGELFF.

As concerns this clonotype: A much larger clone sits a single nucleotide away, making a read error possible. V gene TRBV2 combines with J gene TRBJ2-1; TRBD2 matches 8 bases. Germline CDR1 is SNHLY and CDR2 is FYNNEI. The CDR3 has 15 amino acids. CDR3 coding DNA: TGTGCCAGCAGTGCCAGCGGGGGCTCCTGCAATGAGCAGTTCTTC. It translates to CASSASGGSCNEQFF. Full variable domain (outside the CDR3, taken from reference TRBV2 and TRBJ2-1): EPEVTQTPSHQVTQMGQEVILRCVPISNHLYFYWYRQILGQKVEFLVSFYNNEISEKSEIFDDQFSVERPDGSNFTLKIRSTKLEDSAMYFCASSASGGSCNEQFFGPGTRLTVL.

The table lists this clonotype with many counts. CDR3 sequence reads: CASRSPGGEQYF. For the CDR3, the DNA is TGTGCCAGCAGATCCCCGGGGGGCGAGCAGTACTTC. The V and J genes are TRBV7-2 and TRBJ2-7; TRBD2 matches at 7 bases. This CDR3 has 12 residues. Trimming cost V 6 bases and J 6 bases; bases outside gene matches: 5. The germline gives CDR1 SGHTA, CDR2 FQGNSA.

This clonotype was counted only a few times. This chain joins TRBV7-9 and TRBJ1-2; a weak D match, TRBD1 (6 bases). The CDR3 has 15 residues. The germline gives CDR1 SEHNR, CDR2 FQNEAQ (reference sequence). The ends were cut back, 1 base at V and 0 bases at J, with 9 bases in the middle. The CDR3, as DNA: TGTGCCAGCAGCTTAGAGGGGGTATCTAACTATGGCTACACCTTC. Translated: CASSLEGVSNYGYTF.

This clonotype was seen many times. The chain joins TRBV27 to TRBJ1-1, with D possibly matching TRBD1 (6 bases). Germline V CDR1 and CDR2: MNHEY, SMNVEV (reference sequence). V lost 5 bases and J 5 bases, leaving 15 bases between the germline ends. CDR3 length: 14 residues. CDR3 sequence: CASSLRTGLTEAFF. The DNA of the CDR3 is TGTGCCAGCAGTCTTCGAACAGGGCTGACTGAAGCTTTCTTT.

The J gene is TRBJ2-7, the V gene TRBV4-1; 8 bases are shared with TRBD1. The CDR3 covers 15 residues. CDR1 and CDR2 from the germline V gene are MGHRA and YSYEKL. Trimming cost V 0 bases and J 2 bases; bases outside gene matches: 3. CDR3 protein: CASSQDATGAYEQYF. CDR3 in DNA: TGCGCCAGCAGCCAAGATGCGACAGGGGCCTACGAGCAGTACTTC.

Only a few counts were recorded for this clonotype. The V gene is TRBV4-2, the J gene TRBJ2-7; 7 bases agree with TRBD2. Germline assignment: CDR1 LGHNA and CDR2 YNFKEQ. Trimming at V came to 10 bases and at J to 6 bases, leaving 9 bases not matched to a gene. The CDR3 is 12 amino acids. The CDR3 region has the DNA TGTGCCACCAGACTAGCAGGAGGCGAGCAGTACTTC. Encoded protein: CATRLAGGEQYF.

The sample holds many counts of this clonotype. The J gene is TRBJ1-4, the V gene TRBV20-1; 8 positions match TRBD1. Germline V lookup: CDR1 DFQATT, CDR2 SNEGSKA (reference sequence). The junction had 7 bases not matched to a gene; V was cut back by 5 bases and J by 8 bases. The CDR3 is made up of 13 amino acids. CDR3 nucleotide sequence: TGCAGTGCTTCTACAGGGGGGGAGGAAAAACTGTTTTTT. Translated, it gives CSASTGGEEKLFF.

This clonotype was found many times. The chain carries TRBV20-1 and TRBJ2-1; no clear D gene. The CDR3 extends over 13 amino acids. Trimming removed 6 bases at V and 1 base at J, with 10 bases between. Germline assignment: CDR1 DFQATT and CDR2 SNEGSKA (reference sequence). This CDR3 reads CSALLASYNEQFF. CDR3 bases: TGCAGTGCCCTCTTGGCTTCCTACAATGAGCAGTTCTTC.

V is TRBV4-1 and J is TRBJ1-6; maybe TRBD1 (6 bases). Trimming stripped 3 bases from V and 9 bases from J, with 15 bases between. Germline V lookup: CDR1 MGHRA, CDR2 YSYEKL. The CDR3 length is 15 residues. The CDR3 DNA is TGCGCCAGCAGCCAGGGACACCCGACTGGTTCACCCCTCCACTTT. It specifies CASSQGHPTGSPLHF.

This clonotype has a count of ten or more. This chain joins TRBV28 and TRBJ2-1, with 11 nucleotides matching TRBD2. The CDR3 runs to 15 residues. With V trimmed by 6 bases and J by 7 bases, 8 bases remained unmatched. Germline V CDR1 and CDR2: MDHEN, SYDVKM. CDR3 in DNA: TGTGCCAGCAGGGTACCCGGGACTAGCGGTAATGAGCAGTTCTTC. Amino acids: CASRVPGTSGNEQFF.

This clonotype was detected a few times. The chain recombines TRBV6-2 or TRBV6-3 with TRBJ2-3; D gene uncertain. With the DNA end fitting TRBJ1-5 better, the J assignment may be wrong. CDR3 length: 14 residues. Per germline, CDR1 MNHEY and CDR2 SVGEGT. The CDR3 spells CASSNIAATDTQHF. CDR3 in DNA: TGTGCCAGCAGTAATATAGCGGCCACAGATACGCAGCATTTT.

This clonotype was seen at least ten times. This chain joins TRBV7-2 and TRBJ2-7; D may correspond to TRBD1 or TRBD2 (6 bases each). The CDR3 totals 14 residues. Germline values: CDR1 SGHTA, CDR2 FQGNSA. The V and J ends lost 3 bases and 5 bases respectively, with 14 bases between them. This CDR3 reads CASSFAGGGDEQYF. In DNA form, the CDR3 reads TGTGCCAGCAGCTTTGCCGGGGGCGGGGACGAGCAGTACTTC.

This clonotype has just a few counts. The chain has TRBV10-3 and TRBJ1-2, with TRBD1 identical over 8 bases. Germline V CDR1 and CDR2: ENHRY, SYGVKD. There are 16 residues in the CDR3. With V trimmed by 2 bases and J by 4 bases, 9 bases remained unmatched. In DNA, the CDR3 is TGTGCCATCAGTGAGGGGGTCAGGGGGCTGGCCTATGGCTACACCTTC. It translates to CAISEGVRGLAYGYTF.

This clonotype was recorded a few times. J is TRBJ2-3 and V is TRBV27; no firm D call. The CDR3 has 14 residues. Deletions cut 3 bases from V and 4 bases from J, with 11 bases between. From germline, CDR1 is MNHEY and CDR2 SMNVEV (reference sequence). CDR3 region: CASSFGPMSDTQYF. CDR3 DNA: TGTGCCAGCAGTTTTGGCCCCATGTCAGATACGCAGTATTTT.

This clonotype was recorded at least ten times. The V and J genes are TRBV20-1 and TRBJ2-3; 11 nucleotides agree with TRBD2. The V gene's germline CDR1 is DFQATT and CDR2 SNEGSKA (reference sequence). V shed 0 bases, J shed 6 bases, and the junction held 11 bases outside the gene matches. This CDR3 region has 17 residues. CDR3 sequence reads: CSARDRLAGRRGDTQYF. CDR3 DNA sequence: TGCAGTGCTAGAGATCGACTAGCGGGACGCCGGGGGGATACGCAGTATTTT.

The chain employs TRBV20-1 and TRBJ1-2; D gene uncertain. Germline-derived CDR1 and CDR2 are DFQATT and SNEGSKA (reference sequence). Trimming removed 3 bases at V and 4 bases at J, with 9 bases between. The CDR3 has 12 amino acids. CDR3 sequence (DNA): TGCAGTGCTAGCTACCGGGCCTATGGCTACACCTTC. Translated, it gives CSASYRAYGYTF.

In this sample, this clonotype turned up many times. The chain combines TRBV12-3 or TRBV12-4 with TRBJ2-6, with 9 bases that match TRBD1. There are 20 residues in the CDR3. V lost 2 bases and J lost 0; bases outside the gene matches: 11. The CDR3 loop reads CASSLPIVPGQGSGANVLTF. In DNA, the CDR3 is TGTGCCAGCAGTTTACCCATAGTCCCGGGACAGGGCTCTGGGGCCAACGTCCTGACTTTC.

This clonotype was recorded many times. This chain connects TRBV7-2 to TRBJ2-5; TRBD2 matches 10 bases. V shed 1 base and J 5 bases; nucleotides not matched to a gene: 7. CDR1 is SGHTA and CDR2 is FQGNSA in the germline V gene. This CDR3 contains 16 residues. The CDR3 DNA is TGTGCCAGCAGCTTAGATCCAGCGGGAGGGGGGGAGACCCAGTACTTC. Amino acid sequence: CASSLDPAGGGETQYF. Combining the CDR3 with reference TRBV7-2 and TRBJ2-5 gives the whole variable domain GAGVSQSPSNKVTEKGKDVELRCDPISGHTALYWYRQSLGQGLEFLIYFQGNSAPDKSGLPSDRFSAERTGGSVSTLTIQRTQQEDSAVYLCASSLDPAGGGETQYFGPGTRLLVL.

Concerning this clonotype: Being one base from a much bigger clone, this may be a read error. The CDR3 region has the DNA TGTGCCAGCAGCGCGATGGGGACAGTAGGGGAGGCCCAGTACTTC. It is translated as CASSAMGTVGEAQYF. The rearrangement links TRBV2 to TRBJ2-5; perhaps TRBD1 as D (7 bases). The V end lost 6 bases, the J end lost 9 bases, and 23 bases lay between the germline ends. CDR1 and CDR2 from the germline V gene are SNHLY and FYNNEI. There are 15 residues in the CDR3.

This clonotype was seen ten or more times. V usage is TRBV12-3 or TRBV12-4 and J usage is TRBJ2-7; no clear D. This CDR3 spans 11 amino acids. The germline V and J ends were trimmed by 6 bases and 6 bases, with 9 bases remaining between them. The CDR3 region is CASRGRGEQYF. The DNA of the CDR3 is TGTGCCAGCAGGGGCCGAGGCGAGCAGTACTTC.

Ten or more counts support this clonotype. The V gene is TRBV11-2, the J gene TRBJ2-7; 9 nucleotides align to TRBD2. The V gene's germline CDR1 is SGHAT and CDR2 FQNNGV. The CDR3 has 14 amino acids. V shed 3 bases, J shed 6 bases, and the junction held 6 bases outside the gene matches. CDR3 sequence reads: CASSFGLAGSEQYF. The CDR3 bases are TGTGCCAGCAGCTTCGGCCTAGCGGGATCCGAGCAGTACTTC. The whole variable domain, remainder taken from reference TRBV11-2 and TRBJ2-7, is EAGVAQSPRYKIIEKRQSVAFWCNPISGHATLYWYQQILGQGPKLLIQFQNNGVVDDSQLPKDRFSAERLKGVDSTLKIQPAKLEDSAVYLCASSFGLAGSEQYFGPGTRLTVT.

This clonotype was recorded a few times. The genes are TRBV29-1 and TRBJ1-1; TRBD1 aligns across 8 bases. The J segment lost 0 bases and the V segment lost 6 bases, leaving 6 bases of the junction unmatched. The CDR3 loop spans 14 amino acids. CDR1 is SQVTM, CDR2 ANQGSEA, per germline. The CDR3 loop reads CSVGLGQVNTEAFF. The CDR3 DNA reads TGCAGCGTCGGGCTGGGACAGGTGAACACTGAAGCTTTCTTT.